This T cell receptor (beta chain) was recovered during a study of blood T cell repertoires in COVID-19. Background on the study: Samples taken during acute and convalescent COVID-19 were collected in the United States, Italy and Spain. Sample material is recorded as cDNA or gDNA derived from T cells, B-cell-depleted T cells, or PBMCs.

In the authors' workflow: Quantification of nucleated cells was approximated via reference gene primer amplification. Assay: immunoSEQ multiplex PCR; the TCRdb copy retains only in-frame clones and omits some. The V and J calls and clone size were taken over from that table, and D and trimming were inferred from the DNA. The sample shows 380,000 or so clones, around 92% of them seen only once. V was pared by 5 bases and J by 5 bases, with 10 bases of the junction left unmatched. The CDR3 runs 16 residues. CDR1 and CDR2 (germline): SGHDN, FVKESK. The rearrangement uses TRBV14 and TRBJ2-5; 11 bases are shared with TRBD2. Material: peripheral blood. This TCR was recovered from a man aged 40-50 years with acute or convalescent COVID-19. The CDR3 loop reads CASSTGLAAWGETQYF. In DNA form, the CDR3 reads TGTGCCAGCAGCACGGGACTAGCGGCGTGGGGGGAGACCCAGTACTTC.